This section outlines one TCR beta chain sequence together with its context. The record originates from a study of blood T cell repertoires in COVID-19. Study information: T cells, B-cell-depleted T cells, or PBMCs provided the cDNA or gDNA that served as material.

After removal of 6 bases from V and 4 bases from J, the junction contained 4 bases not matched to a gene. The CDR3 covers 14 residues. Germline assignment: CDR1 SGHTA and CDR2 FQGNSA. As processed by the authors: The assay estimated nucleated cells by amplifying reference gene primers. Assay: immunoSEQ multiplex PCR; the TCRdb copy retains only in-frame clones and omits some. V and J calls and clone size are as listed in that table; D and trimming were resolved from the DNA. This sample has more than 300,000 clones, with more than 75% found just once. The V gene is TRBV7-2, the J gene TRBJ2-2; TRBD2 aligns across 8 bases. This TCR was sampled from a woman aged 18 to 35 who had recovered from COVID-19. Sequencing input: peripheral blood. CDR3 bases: TGTGCCAGCAGTCCCAGCGGGGGCACCGGGGAGCTGTTTTTT. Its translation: CASSPSGGTGELFF. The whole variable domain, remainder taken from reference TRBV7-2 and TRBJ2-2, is GAGVSQSPSNKVTEKGKDVELRCDPISGHTALYWYRQSLGQGLEFLIYFQGNSAPDKSGLPSDRFSAERTGGSVSTLTIQRTQQEDSAVYLCASSPSGGTGELFFGEGSRLTVL.